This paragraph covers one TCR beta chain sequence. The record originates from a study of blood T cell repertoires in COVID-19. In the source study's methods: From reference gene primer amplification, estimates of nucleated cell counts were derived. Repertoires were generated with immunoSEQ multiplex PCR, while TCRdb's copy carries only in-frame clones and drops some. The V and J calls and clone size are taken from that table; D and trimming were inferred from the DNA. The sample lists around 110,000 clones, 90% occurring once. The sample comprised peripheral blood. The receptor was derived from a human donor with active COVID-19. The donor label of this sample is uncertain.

In DNA, the CDR3 is TGTGCCAGCAGCACGGACAGGGGGCTTCCTGAAGCTTTCTTT. Its protein product is CASSTDRGLPEAFF. The rearrangement uses TRBV7-9 and TRBJ1-1; 11 bases are a match to TRBD1. Germline V gene data show CDR1 as SEHNR and CDR2 as FQNEAQ (reference sequence). The CDR3 is 14 residues long. V shed 5 bases and J 6 bases; nucleotides not matched to a gene: 5. Full variable domain (rest looked up from reference TRBV7-9 and TRBJ1-1): DTGVSQNPRHKITKRGQNVTFRCDPISEHNRLYWYRQTLGQGPEFLTYFQNEAQLEKSRLLSDRFSAERPKGSFSTLEIQRTEQGDSAMYLCASSTDRGLPEAFFGQGTRLTVV.